The present TCR beta chain was sequenced within a study of cytomegalovirus exposure and HLA in healthy donors. PCR was performed using 60 Vbeta and 13 Jbeta primers. TCRdb's table, derived via immunoSEQ multiplex PCR, lists solely in-frame clones and lacks some. The sample yields 130,000 to 150,000 clones, about three quarters seen once. V lost 6 bases and J 3 bases, leaving 13 bases between the germline ends. This CDR3 contains 14 residues. Germline V gene sequence: CDR1 MNHEY, CDR2 SVGAGI. Sequenced material: PBMCs. The J gene is TRBJ2-3, the V gene TRBV6-5; no clear D gene. The receptor comes from a man aged 18-30 years in good health and CMV-seronegative. Written as DNA, the CDR3 is TGTGCCAGCAGACGCGCTCCCGGGACAGATACGCAGTATTTT. It codes for CASRRAPGTDTQYF.